This is a list of T cell receptor beta chains from one sample in a study of monozygotic twins with inflammatory bowel disease. TCRdb re-called the 5' RACE reads and catalogs CDR3 proteins one per entry, DNA excluded. Its clone listing holds some 300,000 distinct CDR3 sequences. The sequencing sample was made of blood. The origin of the receptors is a human donor with ulcerative colitis or Crohn's disease, or a healthy co-twin of an affected twin (not recorded which). Each CDR3 is given with its conserved first and last residue.

j_call v_call cdr3_aa
TRBJ2-1 TRBV4-3 CASSQESGGGLISF
TRBJ1-3 TRBV28 CASSPPGQGNSGNTIYF
TRBJ2-2 TRBV2 CASSERRSSGRLYTNTGELFF
TRBJ1-4 TRBV20-1 CSAKGVGNEKLFF
TRBJ2-5 TRBV7-7 CASSFSPASVGTQYF
TRBJ2-7 TRBV5-4 CASGGQGVHEQYF
TRBJ2-2 TRBV9 CASSVEVGETGELFF
TRBJ2-1 TRBV10-3 CAISDTSGRLNEQFF
TRBJ2-4 TRBV18 CASSPYGRGEGGPAKNMQYF
TRBJ2-2 TRBV2 CASSAQGRSTGELFF
TRBJ2-5 TRBV5-1 CASSLALIGRETQYF
TRBJ2-3 TRBV7-2 CASSSTPSATDTQYF
TRBJ2-2 TRBV11-3 CASSSPGGPGGELFF
TRBJ2-2 TRBV14 CASSQLGLAGVSGELFF
TRBJ2-7 TRBV30 CAWSVSGTYEQYF
TRBJ2-1 TRBV6-1 CASTRVRGNSANVQFF
TRBJ1-1 TRBV4-3 CASSQDLGGRADTEAFF
TRBJ2-2 TRBV5-5 CASLNAGELFF
TRBJ2-5 TRBV10-3 CAISLGGNQETQYF
TRBJ1-1 TRBV5-1 CASSLIEGVNTEAFF
TRBJ2-1 TRBV12-3/TRBV12-4 CASSSIQGREQFF
TRBJ1-6 TRBV20-1 CSAREGGAGYNSPLHF
TRBJ2-7 TRBV29-1 CSVEDRGRGTYEQYF
TRBJ2-5 TRBV12-3/TRBV12-4 CASSPKGLPQETQYF
TRBJ2-5 TRBV12-3/TRBV12-4 CASREGETQYF
TRBJ2-3 TRBV12-3/TRBV12-4 CARSFGNLRSGDTQYF
TRBJ2-5 TRBV12-3/TRBV12-4 CASSLVGFQETQYF
TRBJ1-5 TRBV9 CASSQAPDQPQHF
TRBJ2-3 TRBV20-1 CSAPRRDTQYF
TRBJ2-2 TRBV9 CASSPAGHGELFF
TRBJ1-4 TRBV2 CAKGHPKPEKLFF
TRBJ2-2 TRBV27 CASSTGHRNTGELFF
TRBJ2-5 TRBV5-4 CASSSALVRVSETQYF
TRBJ2-3 TRBV6-5 CASSYLGHTDTQYF
TRBJ2-6 TRBV6-1 CASKITGSGANVLTF
TRBJ2-7 TRBV10-3 CAISESGFPTYEQYF
TRBJ2-2 TRBV2 CASRSDGPNTGELFF
TRBJ2-1 TRBV6-2/TRBV6-3 CASTRILLATSYNEQFF
TRBJ1-2 TRBV10-3 CAISESSGLTTYGYTF
TRBJ1-6 TRBV7-2 CASSPPRVNNSPLHF
TRBJ2-7 TRBV11-2 CASSTSGTYEQYF
TRBJ2-1 TRBV28 CASSLPGGGKFF
TRBJ2-2 TRBV3-1 CASSRDRLARNTGELFF
TRBJ1-1 TRBV6-5 CASSYRTSMNTEAFF
TRBJ2-5 TRBV5-1 CASSLGTSRGETQYF
TRBJ1-6 TRBV20-1 CSARDRGYNSPLHF
TRBJ2-5 TRBV4-3 CALCRDRGPYQETQYF
TRBJ1-5 TRBV28 CASSLSTRGNQPQHF